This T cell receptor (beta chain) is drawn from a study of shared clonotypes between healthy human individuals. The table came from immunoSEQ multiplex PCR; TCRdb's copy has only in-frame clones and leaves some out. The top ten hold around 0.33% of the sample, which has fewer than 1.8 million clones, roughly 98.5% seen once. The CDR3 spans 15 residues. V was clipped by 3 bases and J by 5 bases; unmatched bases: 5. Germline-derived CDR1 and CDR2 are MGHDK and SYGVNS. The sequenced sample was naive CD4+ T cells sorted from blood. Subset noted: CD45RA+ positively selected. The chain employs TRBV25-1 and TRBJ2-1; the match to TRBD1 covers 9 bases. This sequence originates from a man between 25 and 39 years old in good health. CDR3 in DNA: TGTGCCAGCAGTGATCCGGGACAGGGAGACAATGAGCAGTTCTTC. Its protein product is CASSDPGQGDNEQFF.